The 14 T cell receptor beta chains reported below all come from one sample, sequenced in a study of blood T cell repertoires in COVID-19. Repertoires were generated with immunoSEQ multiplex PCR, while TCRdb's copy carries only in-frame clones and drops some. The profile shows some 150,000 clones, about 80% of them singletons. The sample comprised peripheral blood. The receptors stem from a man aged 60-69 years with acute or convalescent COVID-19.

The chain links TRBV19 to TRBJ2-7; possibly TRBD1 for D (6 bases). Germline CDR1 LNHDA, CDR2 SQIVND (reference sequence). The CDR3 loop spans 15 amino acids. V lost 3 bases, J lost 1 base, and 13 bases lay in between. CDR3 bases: TGTGCCAGTAGTATTATGGCAGGGGAGTCCTACGAGCAGTACTTC. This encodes CASSIMAGESYEQYF.

The CDR3 region is CASSERDSSGANVLTF. The CDR3 region has the DNA TGCGCCAGCAGTGAGCGAGATTCCTCTGGGGCCAACGTCCTGACTTTC. The J gene is TRBJ2-6, the V gene TRBV10-1, with D hard to call. The V gene's germline CDR1 is WNHNN and CDR2 SYGVQD (reference sequence). There are 16 residues in the CDR3. The V and J ends lost 2 bases and 0 bases respectively, with 8 bases between them.

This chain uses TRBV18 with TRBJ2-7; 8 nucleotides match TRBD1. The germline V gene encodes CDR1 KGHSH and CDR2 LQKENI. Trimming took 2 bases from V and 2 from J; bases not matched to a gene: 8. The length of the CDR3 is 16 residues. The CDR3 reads CASSPTRSGGPYEQYF. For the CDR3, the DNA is TGTGCCAGCTCACCAACACGGTCAGGGGGCCCCTACGAGCAGTACTTC.

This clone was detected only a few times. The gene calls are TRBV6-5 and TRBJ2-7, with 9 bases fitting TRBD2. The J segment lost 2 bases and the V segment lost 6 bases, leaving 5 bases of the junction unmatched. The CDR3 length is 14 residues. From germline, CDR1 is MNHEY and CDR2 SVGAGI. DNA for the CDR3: TGTGCCAGCAGGGCTAGCGGGGCTACCTACGAGCAGTACTTC. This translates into CASRASGATYEQYF.

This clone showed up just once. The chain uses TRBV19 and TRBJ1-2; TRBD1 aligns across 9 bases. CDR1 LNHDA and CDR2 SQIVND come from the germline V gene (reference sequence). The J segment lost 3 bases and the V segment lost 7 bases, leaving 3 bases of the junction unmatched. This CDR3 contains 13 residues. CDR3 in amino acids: CASNDRGYYGYTF. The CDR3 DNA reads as TGTGCCAGTAACGACAGGGGGTACTATGGCTACACCTTC.

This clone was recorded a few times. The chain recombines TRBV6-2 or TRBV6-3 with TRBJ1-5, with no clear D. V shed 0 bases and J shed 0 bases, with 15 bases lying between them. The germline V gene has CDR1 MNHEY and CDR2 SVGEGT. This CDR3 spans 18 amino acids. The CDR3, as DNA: TGTGCCAGCAGTTACTCGAGTTCGCCGCATCTTAGCAATCAGCCCCAGCATTTT. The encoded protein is CASSYSSSPHLSNQPQHF.

CDR3 region: CASSPPISSGGTDTQYF. The CDR3 DNA reads as TGTGCCAGCTCACCACCGATCTCTAGCGGGGGGACAGATACGCAGTATTTT. V usage is TRBV18 and J usage is TRBJ2-3; 11 bases are a match to TRBD2. Per germline, CDR1 KGHSH and CDR2 LQKENI. With V trimmed by 0 bases and J by 3 bases, 5 bases remained unmatched. The CDR3 runs to 17 residues. The full variable domain, with the rest looked up from reference TRBV18 and TRBJ2-3, is NAGVMQNPRHLVRRRGQEARLRCSPMKGHSHVYWYRQLPEEGLKFMVYLQKENIIDESGMPKERFSAEFPKEGPSILRIQQVVRGDSAAYFCASSPPISSGGTDTQYFGPGTRLTVL.

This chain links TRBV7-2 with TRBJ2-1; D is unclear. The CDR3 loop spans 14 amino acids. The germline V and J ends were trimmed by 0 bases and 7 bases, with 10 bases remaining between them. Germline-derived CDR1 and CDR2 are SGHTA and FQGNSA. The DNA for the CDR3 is TGTGCCAGCAGCTTAGCCCGTTCGGTGAATGAGCAGTTCTTC. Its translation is CASSLARSVNEQFF.

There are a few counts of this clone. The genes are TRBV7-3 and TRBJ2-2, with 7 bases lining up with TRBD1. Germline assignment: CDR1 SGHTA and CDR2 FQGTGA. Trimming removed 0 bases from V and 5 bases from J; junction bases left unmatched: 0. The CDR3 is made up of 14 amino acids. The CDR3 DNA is TGTGCCAGCAGCTTAACACAGGGGACCGGGGAGCTGTTTTTT. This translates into CASSLTQGTGELFF.

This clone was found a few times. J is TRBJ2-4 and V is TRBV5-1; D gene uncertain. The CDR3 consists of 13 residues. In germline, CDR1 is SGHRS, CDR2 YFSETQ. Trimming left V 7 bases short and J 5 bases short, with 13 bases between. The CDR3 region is CASSTRIENIQYF. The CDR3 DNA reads TGCGCCAGCTCGACGAGGATAGAAAACATTCAGTACTTC.

CDR3 residues: CASSSLASYEQYF. The DNA of the CDR3 is TGTGCCAGCAGCTCACTAGCCTCCTACGAGCAGTACTTC. The chain uses TRBV2 and TRBJ2-7; TRBD2 might be the D (6 bases). The CDR3 runs to 13 residues. In germline, CDR1 is SNHLY, CDR2 FYNNEI. Trimming cost V 6 bases and J 0 bases, with 9 bases left between them.

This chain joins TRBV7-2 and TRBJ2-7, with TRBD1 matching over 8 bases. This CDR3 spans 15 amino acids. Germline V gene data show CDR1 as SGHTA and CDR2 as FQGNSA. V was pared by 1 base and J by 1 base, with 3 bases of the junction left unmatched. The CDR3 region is CASSLGTGISYEQYF. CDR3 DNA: TGTGCCAGCAGCTTAGGGACAGGGATTTCCTACGAGCAGTACTTC.

CDR3 region: CASSSLGQGEANYGYTF. The CDR3 DNA reads TGTGCCAGCAGTTCCCTCGGACAGGGGGAAGCTAACTATGGCTACACCTTC. The genes are TRBV27 and TRBJ1-2; 10 positions agree with TRBD1. Germline loops: CDR1 MNHEY, CDR2 SMNVEV (reference sequence). The CDR3 length is 17 residues. Unmatched junction bases numbered 8, after V lost 4 bases and J lost 0 bases.

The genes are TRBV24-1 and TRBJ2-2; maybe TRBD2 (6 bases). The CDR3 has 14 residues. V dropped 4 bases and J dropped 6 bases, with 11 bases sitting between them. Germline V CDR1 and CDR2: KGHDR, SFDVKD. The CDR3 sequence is CATSEGDFPGELFF. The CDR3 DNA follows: TGTGCCACCAGTGAAGGGGACTTCCCCGGGGAGCTGTTTTTT.